This T cell receptor beta chain was obtained from a study of CD8+CD57+ T cells in acquired aplastic anemia. Looking at the study overall: Average DNA yield from sorted CD4+ and CD8+ cells was 3.2 ug.

The template used for profiling TCR beta VDJ and CDR3 was genomic DNA. One entry per CDR3 protein results from TCRdb running MiXCR on the reads. The sample yields approximately 150,000 distinct CDR3 sequences, around 75% seen once. CD8+CD57+ cell expansion, shown by flow cytometry, had occurred in the patients selected for sequencing. Trimming shortened V by 4 bases and J by 8 bases, and 11 bases separated the two germline ends. CDR3 length equals 12 residues. From germline, CDR1 is SEHNR and CDR2 FQNEAQ (reference sequence). What was sequenced was sorted CD4+, CD8+, or CD8+CD57+ T cells (not recorded which) from PBMCs. The rearrangement joins TRBV7-9 to TRBJ2-5; no reliable D call. The origin of this receptor is a human donor with aplastic anemia. CDR3 sequence reads: CASSSRAGTQYF. The CDR3 DNA reads TGTGCCAGCAGCTCTCGAGCCGGAACCCAGTACTTC.